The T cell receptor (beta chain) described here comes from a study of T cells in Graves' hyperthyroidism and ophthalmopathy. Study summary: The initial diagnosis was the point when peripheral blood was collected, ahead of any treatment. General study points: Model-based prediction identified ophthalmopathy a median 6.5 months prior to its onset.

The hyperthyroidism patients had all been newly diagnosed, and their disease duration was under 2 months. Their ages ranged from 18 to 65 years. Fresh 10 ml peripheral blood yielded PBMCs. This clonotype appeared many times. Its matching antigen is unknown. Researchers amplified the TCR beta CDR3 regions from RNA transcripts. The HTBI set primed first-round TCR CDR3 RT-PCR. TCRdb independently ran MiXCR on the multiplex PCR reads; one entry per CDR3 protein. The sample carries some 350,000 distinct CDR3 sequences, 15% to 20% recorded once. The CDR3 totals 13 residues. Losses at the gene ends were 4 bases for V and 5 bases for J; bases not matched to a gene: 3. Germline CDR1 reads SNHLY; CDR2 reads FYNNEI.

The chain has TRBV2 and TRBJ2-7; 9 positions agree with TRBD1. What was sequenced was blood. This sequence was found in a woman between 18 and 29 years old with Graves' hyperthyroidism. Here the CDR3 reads CASSADRGHEQYF. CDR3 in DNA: TGTGCCAGCAGTGCGGACAGGGGCCACGAGCAGTACTTC. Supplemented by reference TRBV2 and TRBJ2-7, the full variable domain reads EPEVTQTPSHQVTQMGQEVILRCVPISNHLYFYWYRQILGQKVEFLVSFYNNEISEKSEIFDDQFSVERPDGSNFTLKIRSTKLEDSAMYFCASSADRGHEQYFGPGTRLTVT.